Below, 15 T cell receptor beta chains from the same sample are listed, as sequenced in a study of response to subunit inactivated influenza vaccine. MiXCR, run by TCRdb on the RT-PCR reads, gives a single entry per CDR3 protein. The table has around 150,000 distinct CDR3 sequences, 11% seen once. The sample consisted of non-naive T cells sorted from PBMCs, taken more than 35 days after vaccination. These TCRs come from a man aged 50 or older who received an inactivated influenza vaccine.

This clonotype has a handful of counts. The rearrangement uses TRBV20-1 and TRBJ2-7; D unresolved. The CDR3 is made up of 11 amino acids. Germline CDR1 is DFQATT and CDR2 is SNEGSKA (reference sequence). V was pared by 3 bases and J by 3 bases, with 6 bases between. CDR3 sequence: CSARTHYEQYF. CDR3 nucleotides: TGCAGTGCTAGGACTCACTACGAGCAGTACTTC.

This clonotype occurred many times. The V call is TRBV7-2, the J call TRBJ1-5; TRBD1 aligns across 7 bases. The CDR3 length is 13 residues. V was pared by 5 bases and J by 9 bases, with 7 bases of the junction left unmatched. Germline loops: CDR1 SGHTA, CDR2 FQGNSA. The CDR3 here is CASSGRQGTPQHF. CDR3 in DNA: TGTGCCAGCAGCGGACGACAGGGAACGCCCCAGCATTTT.

The CDR3 DNA sequence: TGCAGTGCTGCCGGGACTAGGGGGTACAATGAGCAGTTCTTC. This sequence encodes CSAAGTRGYNEQFF. The V gene is TRBV20-1, the J gene TRBJ2-1; 8 nucleotides agree with TRBD2. Losses at the gene ends were 5 bases for V and 4 bases for J; bases not matched to a gene: 7. The length of the CDR3 is 14 residues. The germline V gene encodes CDR1 DFQATT and CDR2 SNEGSKA (reference sequence).

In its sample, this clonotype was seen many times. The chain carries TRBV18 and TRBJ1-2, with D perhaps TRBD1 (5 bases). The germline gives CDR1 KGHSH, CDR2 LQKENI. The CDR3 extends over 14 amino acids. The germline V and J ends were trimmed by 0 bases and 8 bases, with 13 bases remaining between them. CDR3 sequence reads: CASSPPEGLGGYTF. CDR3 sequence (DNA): TGTGCCAGCTCACCACCAGAGGGGCTTGGAGGCTACACCTTC.

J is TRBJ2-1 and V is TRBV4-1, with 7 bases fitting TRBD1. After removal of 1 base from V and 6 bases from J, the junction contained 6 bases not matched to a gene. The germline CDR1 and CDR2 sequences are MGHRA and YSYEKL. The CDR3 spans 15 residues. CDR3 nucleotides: TGCGCCAGCAGCCAAGTCGGACAGGCCGTCAATGAGCAGTTCTTC. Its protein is CASSQVGQAVNEQFF.

CDR3 amino acids: CSVEEIQAHGDTQYF. CDR3 bases: TGCAGCGTTGAAGAGATCCAGGCCCACGGAGATACGCAGTATTTT. The chain combines TRBV29-1 with TRBJ2-3, with no clear D. The germline V and J ends were trimmed by 0 bases and 5 bases, with 15 bases remaining between them. CDR3 size: 15 residues. Germline CDR1 is SQVTM and CDR2 is ANQGSEA.

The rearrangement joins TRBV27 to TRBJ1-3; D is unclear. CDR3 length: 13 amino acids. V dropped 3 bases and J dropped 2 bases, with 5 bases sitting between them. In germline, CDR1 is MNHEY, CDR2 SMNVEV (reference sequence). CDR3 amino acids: CASSFNPGNTIYF. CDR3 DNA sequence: TGTGCCAGCAGTTTCAATCCTGGAAACACCATATATTTT.

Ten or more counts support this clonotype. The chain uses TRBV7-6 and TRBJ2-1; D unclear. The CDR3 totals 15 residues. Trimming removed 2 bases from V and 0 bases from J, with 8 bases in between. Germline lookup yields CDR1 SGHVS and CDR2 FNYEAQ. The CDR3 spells CASSLRQASYNEQFF. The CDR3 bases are TGTGCCAGCAGCTTACGGCAGGCCTCCTACAATGAGCAGTTCTTC.

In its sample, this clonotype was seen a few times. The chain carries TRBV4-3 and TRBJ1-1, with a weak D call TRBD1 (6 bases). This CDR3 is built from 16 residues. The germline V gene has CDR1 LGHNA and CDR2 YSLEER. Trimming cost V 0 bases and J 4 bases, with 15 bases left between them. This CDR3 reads CASSQDPGGRTTEAFF. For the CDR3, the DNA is TGCGCCAGCAGCCAAGACCCTGGGGGCAGGACCACTGAAGCTTTCTTT.

CDR3 sequence: CASYWRETGELFF. The CDR3 nucleotides are TGTGCCAGCTATTGGAGGGAAACCGGGGAGCTGTTTTTT. The rearrangement links TRBV28 to TRBJ2-2, with D perhaps matching TRBD2 (6 bases). This CDR3 contains 13 residues. The V gene lost 8 bases and the J gene lost 5 bases, with 12 bases spanning the gap. Germline lookup yields CDR1 MDHEN and CDR2 SYDVKM.

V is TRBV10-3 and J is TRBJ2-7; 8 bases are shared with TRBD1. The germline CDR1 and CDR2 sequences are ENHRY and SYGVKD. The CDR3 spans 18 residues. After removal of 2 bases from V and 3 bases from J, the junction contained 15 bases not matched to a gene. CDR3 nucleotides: TGTGCCATCAGTGAGCCCTACGTTTCGACAGGGGTAAGCTACGAGCAGTACTTC. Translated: CAISEPYVSTGVSYEQYF.

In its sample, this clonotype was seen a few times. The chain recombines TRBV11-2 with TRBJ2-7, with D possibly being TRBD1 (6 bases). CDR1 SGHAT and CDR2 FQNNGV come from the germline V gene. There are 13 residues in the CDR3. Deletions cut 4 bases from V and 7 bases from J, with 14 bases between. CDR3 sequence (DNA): TGTGCCAGCAGCTCTGGGGGCGAGGGGGAGCAGTACTTC. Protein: CASSSGGEGEQYF.

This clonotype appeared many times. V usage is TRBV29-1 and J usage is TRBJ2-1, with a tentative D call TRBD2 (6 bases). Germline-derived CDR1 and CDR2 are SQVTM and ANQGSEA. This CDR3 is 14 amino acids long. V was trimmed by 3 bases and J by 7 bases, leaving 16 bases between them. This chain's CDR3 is CSVDGWEVSNEQFF. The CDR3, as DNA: TGCAGCGTTGATGGGTGGGAGGTGTCGAATGAGCAGTTCTTC.

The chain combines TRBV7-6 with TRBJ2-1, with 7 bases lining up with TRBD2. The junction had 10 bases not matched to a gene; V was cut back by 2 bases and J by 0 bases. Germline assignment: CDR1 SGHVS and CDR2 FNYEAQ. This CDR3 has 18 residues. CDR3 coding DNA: TGTGCCAGCAGCTTATATAATATCGGCGGGAGCTCCTACAATGAGCAGTTCTTC. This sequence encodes CASSLYNIGGSSYNEQFF.

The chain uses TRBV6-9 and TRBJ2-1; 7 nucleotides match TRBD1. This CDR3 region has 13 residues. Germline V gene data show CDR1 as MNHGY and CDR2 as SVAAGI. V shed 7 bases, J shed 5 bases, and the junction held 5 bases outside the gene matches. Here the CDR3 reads CASNRDSDNEQFF. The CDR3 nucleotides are TGTGCCAGCAACCGGGACAGCGACAATGAGCAGTTCTTC.